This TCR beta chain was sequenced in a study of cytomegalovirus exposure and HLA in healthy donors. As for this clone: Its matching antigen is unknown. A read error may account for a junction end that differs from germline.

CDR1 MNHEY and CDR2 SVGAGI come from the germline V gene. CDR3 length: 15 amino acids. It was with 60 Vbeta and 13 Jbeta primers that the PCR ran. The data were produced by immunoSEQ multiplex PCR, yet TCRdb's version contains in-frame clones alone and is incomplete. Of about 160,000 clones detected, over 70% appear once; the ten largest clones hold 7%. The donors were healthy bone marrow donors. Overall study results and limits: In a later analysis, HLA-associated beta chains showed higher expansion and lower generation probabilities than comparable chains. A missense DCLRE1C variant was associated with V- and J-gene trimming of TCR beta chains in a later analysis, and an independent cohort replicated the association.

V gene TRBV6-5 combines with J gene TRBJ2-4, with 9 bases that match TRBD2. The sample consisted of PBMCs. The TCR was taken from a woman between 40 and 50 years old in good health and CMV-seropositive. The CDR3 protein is CASSYRGTSKNSQYF. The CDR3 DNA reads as TGTGCCAGCAGTTACCGAGGGACTAGCAAAAACAGTCAGTACTTC.